The 6 T cell receptor beta chains reported below all come from one sample, sequenced in a study of cytomegalovirus exposure and HLA in healthy donors. Produced via immunoSEQ multiplex PCR; TCRdb's table is partial and in-frame only. This table holds hundreds of thousands of clones, approximately 88% found once. The material sequenced was PBMCs. These receptors originate from a woman aged 18-29 years in good health and CMV-seronegative.

The chain recombines TRBV5-1 with TRBJ2-3, with a weak D call TRBD1 (6 bases). The CDR3 is 14 residues long. Germline lookup yields CDR1 SGHRS and CDR2 YFSETQ. Trimming removed 2 bases at V and 5 bases at J, with 12 bases between. CDR3 protein: CASSLGGSQDTQYF. CDR3 DNA: TGCGCCAGCAGCTTAGGGGGAAGTCAAGATACGCAGTATTTT.

The chain carries TRBV7-3 and TRBJ2-3, with 9 positions matching TRBD2. Germline CDR1 and CDR2: SGHTA and FQGTGA. The length of the CDR3 is 15 residues. Trimming cost V 0 bases and J 6 bases; bases outside gene matches: 4. The CDR3 region has the DNA TGTGCCAGCAGCTTAACGTCACTAGCGGGCGATACGCAGTATTTT. Encoded protein: CASSLTSLAGDTQYF.

The J gene is TRBJ2-3, the V gene TRBV28, with D hard to call. The germline CDR1 and CDR2 sequences are MDHEN and SYDVKM. V lost 3 bases, J lost 4 bases, and 17 bases lay in between. The CDR3 spans 16 residues. The CDR3 DNA reads TGTGCCAGCAGTTTGGAGCTTCTCCAGTACGCAGATACGCAGTATTTT. Translation: CASSLELLQYADTQYF. The variable domain in full, completed from reference TRBV28 and TRBJ2-3, reads DVKVTQSSRYLVKRTGEKVFLECVQDMDHENMFWYRQDPGLGLRLIYFSYDVKMKEKGDIPEGYSVSREKKERFSLILESASTNQTSMYLCASSLELLQYADTQYFGPGTRLTVL.

The V and J genes are TRBV5-4 and TRBJ1-1, with a weak D call TRBD1 (6 bases). This CDR3 contains 15 residues. Per the germline V gene, CDR1 is SGHNT and CDR2 is YYREEE (reference sequence). The germline V and J ends were trimmed by 4 bases and 0 bases, with 13 bases remaining between them. The CDR3 DNA sequence: TGTGCCAGCAGCCCGGCAGGACAGCTGAACACTGAAGCTTTCTTT. This translates into CASSPAGQLNTEAFF.

The chain employs TRBV18 and TRBJ2-3, with 8 bases matching TRBD1. V lost 2 bases and J lost 2; bases outside the gene matches: 3. The CDR3 loop spans 15 amino acids. Germline assignment: CDR1 KGHSH and CDR2 LQKENI. CDR3: CASSPGQGATDTQYF. DNA for the CDR3: TGTGCCAGCTCACCAGGGCAGGGGGCCACAGATACGCAGTATTTT.

This sequence joins TRBV7-9 and TRBJ2-3; D call uncertain. CDR3 length: 15 residues. Looked up from germline, CDR1 is SEHNR and CDR2 is FQNEAQ (reference sequence). V lost 1 base and J lost 2, with 10 bases in between. The CDR3 sequence is CASSLVLDNTDTQYF. The CDR3 nucleotides are TGTGCCAGCAGCTTAGTGCTCGACAACACAGATACGCAGTATTTT. Combining the CDR3 with reference TRBV7-9 and TRBJ2-3 gives the whole variable domain DTGVSQNPRHKITKRGQNVTFRCDPISEHNRLYWYRQTLGQGPEFLTYFQNEAQLEKSRLLSDRFSAERPKGSFSTLEIQRTEQGDSAMYLCASSLVLDNTDTQYFGPGTRLTVL.